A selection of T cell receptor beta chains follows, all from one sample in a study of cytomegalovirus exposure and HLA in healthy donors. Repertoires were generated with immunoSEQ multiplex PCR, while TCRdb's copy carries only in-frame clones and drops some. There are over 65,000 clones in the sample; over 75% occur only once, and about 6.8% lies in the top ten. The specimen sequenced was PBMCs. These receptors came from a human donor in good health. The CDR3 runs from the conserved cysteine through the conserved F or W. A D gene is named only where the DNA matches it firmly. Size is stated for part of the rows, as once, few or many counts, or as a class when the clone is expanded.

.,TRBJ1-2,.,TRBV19,CASSIQGVGYPF,TGTGCCAGTAGTATCCAAGGGGTTGGCTACCCCTTC
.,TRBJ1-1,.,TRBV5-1,CASSLDQVYTEAFF,TGCGCCAGCAGCTTGGATCAGGTATACACTGAAGCTTTCTTT
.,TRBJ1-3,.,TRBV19,CASSIRGNSGNTIYF,TGTGCCAGTAGTATCCGGGGAAACTCTGGAAACACCATATATTTT
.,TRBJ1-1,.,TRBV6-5,CASTQGGANTEAFF,TGTGCCAGCACCCAAGGGGGGGCTAACACTGAAGCTTTCTTT
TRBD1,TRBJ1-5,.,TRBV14,CASSWTGRKSRDSNQPQHF,TGTGCCAGCAGCTGGACAGGGCGCAAATCCCGAGATAGCAATCAGCCCCAGCATTTT
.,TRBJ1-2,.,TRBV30,CAVPYSYGYTF,TGTGCCGTACCTTACAGCTATGGCTACACCTTC
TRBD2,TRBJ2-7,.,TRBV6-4,CASITTGTSGAPTYEQYF,TGTGCCAGCATCACAACCGGGACTAGCGGCGCTCCCACCTACGAGCAGTACTTC
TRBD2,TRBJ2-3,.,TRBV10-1,CASSEKLAGVTDTQYF,TGCGCCAGCAGTGAGAAACTAGCGGGGGTCACAGATACGCAGTATTTT
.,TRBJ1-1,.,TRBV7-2,CASSSWTLEAFF,TGTGCCAGCAGCTCCTGGACACTTGAAGCTTTCTTT
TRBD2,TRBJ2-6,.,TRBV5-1,CASSLLTSGGLSGANVLTF,TGCGCCAGCAGCCTCCTTACTAGCGGGGGACTCTCTGGGGCCAACGTCCTGACTTTC
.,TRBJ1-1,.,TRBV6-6,CASSTTGHTEAFF,TGTGCCAGCAGTACGACAGGCCACACTGAAGCTTTCTTT
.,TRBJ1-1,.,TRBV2,CASSVENMNTEAFF,TGTGCCAGCAGTGTTGAGAATATGAACACTGAAGCTTTCTTT
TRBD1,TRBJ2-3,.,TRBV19,CASSRPGQGGDTQYF,TGTGCCAGTAGTAGACCGGGACAGGGGGGAGATACGCAGTATTTT
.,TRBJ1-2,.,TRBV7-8,CASSWSGTTNYGYTF,TGTGCCAGCAGCTGGTCCGGGACAACTAACTATGGCTACACCTTC
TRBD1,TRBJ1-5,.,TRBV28,CASSLHRGGYQPQHF,TGTGCCAGCAGTTTGCACAGGGGTGGTTATCAGCCCCAGCATTTT
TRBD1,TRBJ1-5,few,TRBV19,CASSQGVSQHF,TGTGCCAGTAGTCAGGGGGTATCCCAGCATTTT
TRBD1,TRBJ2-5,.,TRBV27,CASSKTGQGMETQYF,TGTGCCAGCAGTAAGACGGGACAGGGTATGGAGACCCAGTACTTC
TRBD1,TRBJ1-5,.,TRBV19,CASQDRGPNQPQHF,TGTGCCAGCCAGGACAGGGGACCTAATCAGCCCCAGCATTTT
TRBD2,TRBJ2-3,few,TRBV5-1,CASSPLLAGGTDTQYF,TGCGCCAGCAGCCCACTACTAGCGGGGGGCACAGATACGCAGTATTTT
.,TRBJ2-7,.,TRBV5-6,CASSLGGSGFPYEQYF,TGTGCCAGCAGCTTGGGAGGTAGCGGCTTTCCCTACGAGCAGTACTTC
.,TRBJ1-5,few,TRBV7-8,CASSLISSPQHF,TGTGCCAGCAGCTTAATTTCATCGCCCCAGCATTTT
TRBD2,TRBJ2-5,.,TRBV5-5,CASSQAPLAASQETQYF,TGTGCCAGCAGCCAGGCCCCGCTAGCGGCGAGCCAAGAGACCCAGTACTTC
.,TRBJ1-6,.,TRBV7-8,CASSTATSTYSPLHF,TGTGCCAGCAGCACAGCAACCTCCACCTATTCACCCCTCCACTTT
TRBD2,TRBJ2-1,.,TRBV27,CASSLFGGGFYNEQFF,TGTGCCAGCAGTTTATTCGGCGGGGGGTTCTACAATGAGCAGTTCTTC
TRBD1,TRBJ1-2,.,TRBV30,CAWTKRRTGDGYTF,TGTGCCTGGACCAAGAGACGGACAGGGGATGGCTACACCTTC
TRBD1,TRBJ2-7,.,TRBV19,CASSSRGLEQYF,TGTGCCAGTAGTAGCAGGGGGCTTGAGCAGTACTTC
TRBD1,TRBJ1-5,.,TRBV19,CASSRSGTGVQPQHF,TGTGCCAGTAGTCGGTCCGGGACAGGGGTTCAGCCCCAGCATTTT
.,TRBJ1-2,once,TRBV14,CASSPITGLLQDGYTF,TGTGCCAGCAGCCCAATTACAGGGCTGCTACAGGATGGCTACACCTTC
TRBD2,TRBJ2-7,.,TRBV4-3,CASSRESGGAYEQYF,TGCGCCAGCAGCCGAGAAAGCGGGGGGGCCTACGAGCAGTACTTC
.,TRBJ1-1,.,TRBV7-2,CASSLPGRVGSTEAFF,TGTGCCAGCAGCTTACCCGGTCGCGTGGGGAGCACTGAAGCTTTCTTT
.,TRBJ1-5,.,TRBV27,CASSRGVPNQPQHF,TGTGCCAGCAGCCGGGGGGTGCCCAATCAGCCCCAGCATTTT
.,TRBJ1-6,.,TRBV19,CASSTTGSMDSPLHF,TGTGCCAGTAGTACGACTGGGTCGATGGATTCACCCCTCCACTTT
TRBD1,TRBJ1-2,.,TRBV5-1,CASSTQGADGYTF,TGCGCCAGCAGCACACAGGGGGCTGATGGCTACACCTTC
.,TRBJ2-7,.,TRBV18,CASSSQDYEQYF,TGTGCCAGCTCATCCCAGGACTACGAGCAGTACTTC
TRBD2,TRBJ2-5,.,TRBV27,CASRPRGGQETQYF,TGTGCCAGCCGGCCCCGGGGGGGCCAAGAGACCCAGTACTTC
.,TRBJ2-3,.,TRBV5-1,CASSLKPESSRADTQYF,TGCGCCAGCAGCTTGAAGCCAGAGTCGTCCCGGGCAGATACGCAGTATTTT
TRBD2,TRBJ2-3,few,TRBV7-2,CASSLVGGGNTDTQYF,TGTGCCAGCAGCTTAGTTGGGGGGGGGAACACAGATACGCAGTATTTT
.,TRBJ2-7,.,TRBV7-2,CASSSLRDTYEQYF,TGTGCCAGCAGCTCGCTCCGGGACACATACGAGCAGTACTTC
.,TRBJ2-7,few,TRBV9,CASSVVGGVEQYF,TGTGCCAGCAGCGTAGTTGGTGGAGTCGAGCAGTACTTC
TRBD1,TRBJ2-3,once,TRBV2,CASSAPGQGTIHTDTQYF,TGTGCCAGCAGTGCCCCGGGACAGGGCACCATCCACACAGATACGCAGTATTTT
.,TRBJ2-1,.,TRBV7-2,CASSLGRGYTYNEQFF,TGTGCCAGCAGCTTAGGTCGCGGGTATACGTACAATGAGCAGTTCTTC
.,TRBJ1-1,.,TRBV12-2,CASRSLKWLNTEAFF,TGTGCAAGTCGCTCCCTCAAATGGCTTAACACTGAAGCTTTCTTT
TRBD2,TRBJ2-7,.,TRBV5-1,CASSLWATAGEYEQYF,TGCGCCAGCAGCTTGTGGGCGACAGCGGGGGAGTACGAGCAGTACTTC
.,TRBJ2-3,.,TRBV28,CASSLTILTDTQYF,TGTGCCAGCAGTTTGACTATCCTCACAGATACGCAGTATTTT
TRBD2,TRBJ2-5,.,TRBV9,CASSVAWGGQETQYF,TGTGCCAGCAGCGTAGCTTGGGGGGGCCAAGAGACCCAGTACTTC
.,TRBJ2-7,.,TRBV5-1,CASSQRDSSSYEQYF,TGCGCCAGCAGCCAACGGGACTCGAGCTCCTACGAGCAGTACTTC
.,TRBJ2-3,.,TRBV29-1,CSVESPSQYF,TGCAGCGTTGAATCTCCCTCGCAGTATTTT
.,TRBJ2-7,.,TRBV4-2,CASSQVAGSYEQYF,TGTGCCAGCAGCCAAGTGGCTGGCTCCTACGAGCAGTACTTC
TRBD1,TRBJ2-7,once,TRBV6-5,CASNPGQGSYEQYF,TGTGCCAGCAACCCGGGACAGGGGAGCTACGAGCAGTACTTC
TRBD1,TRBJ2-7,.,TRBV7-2,CASSLRTGEVEQYF,TGTGCCAGCAGCCTCCGGACAGGGGAGGTCGAGCAGTACTTC
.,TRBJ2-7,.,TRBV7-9,CASSFPQVSPYEQYF,TGTGCCAGCAGCTTCCCACAGGTGTCCCCCTACGAGCAGTACTTC
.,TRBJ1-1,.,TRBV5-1,CASSLATENTEAFF,TGCGCCAGCAGCTTGGCCACTGAGAACACTGAAGCTTTCTTT
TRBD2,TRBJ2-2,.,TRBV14,CASSQDISGVTNTGELFF,TGTGCCAGCAGCCAAGACATTAGCGGGGTCACGAACACCGGGGAGCTGTTTTTT
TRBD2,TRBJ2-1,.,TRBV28,CASSPGLAGGQREQFF,TGTGCCAGCAGTCCGGGACTAGCGGGGGGCCAGCGTGAGCAGTTCTTC
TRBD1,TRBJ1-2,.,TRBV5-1,CASSPTTGANYGYTF,TGCGCCAGCAGCCCAACGACAGGGGCTAACTATGGCTACACCTTC
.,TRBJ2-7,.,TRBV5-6,CASSLDAEDEQYF,TGTGCCAGCAGCTTGGATGCTGAGGACGAGCAGTACTTC
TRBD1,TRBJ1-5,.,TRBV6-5,CASRRMTGQNQPQHF,TGTGCCAGCAGGAGAATGACAGGGCAGAATCAGCCCCAGCATTTT
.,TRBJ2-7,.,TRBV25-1,CASSEVRVPYEQYF,TGTGCCAGCAGTGAAGTCAGGGTTCCCTACGAGCAGTACTTC